This TCR beta chain is drawn from a study of T-cell reconstitution after alpha-beta-depleted transplantation in children. In the case of this clonotype: A much larger clone differs from this one at a single base, so this may be a read error.

For TCRbeta, the library was prepared with unique molecular identifiers. MiXCR, applied by TCRdb to the PCR reads, yields one record per CDR3 protein. The sample consists of around 680,000 distinct CDR3 sequences, 16% of them appearing once. The CDR3 totals 14 residues. Germline V lookup: CDR1 SGHRS, CDR2 YFSETQ. With 4 bases clipped from V and 6 bases from J, the junction kept 4 bases outside the gene matches. The chain couples TRBV5-1 to TRBJ2-2; TRBD1 aligns across 9 bases. The starting material was PBMCs from the stem cell graft donor, obtained from the stem cell graft. The sequence derives from a human donor who donated a stem cell graft to a child with acute myeloid leukemia. CDR3 region: CASSPGQGSGELFF. The CDR3 DNA is TGCGCCAGCAGCCCGGGACAGGGCTCCGGGGAGCTGTTTTTT.